Following are 30 T cell receptor beta chains from one sample sequenced in a study of T cell changes during pregnancy in multiple sclerosis. Some clones are missing from TCRdb's copy, which holds only in-frame ones; the method was immunoSEQ multiplex PCR. The sample has about 46,000 clones, about 94% seen once. The sequences come from CD8+ T cells from peripheral blood mononuclear cells, collected after pregnancy. These receptors were taken from a female donor with multiple sclerosis, enrolled in a pregnancy study.

The rearrangement uses TRBV9 and TRBJ2-7, with D maybe TRBD2 (7 bases). In germline, CDR1 is SGDLS, CDR2 YYNGEE. Trimming removed 0 bases at V and 6 bases at J, with 13 bases between. The CDR3 consists of 14 residues. The CDR3 nucleotides are TGTGCCAGCAGCGTAGATGGGGGGGCCTTCGAGCAGTACTTC. Residues: CASSVDGGAFEQYF.

This chain connects TRBV7-3 to TRBJ2-7; the D gene is possibly TRBD2 (5 bases). The CDR3 is made up of 16 amino acids. The germline V gene encodes CDR1 SGHTA and CDR2 FQGTGA. CDR3 in DNA: TGTGCTATTTGGGTGAGGGAAACGGGGAACGCCTACGAGCAGTACTTC. This codes for CAIWVRETGNAYEQYF. The full variable domain, with the rest looked up from reference TRBV7-3 and TRBJ2-7, is GAGVSQTPSNKVTEKGKYVELRCDPISGHTALYWYRQSLGQGPEFLIYFQGTGAADDSGLPNDRFFAVRPEGSVSTLKIQRTERGDSAVYLCAIWVRETGNAYEQYFGPGTRLTVT.

This clone came up once. This rearrangement joins TRBV27 to TRBJ2-2; possibly TRBD1 for D (5 bases). Trimming stripped 3 bases from V and 4 bases from J, with 12 bases between. Germline V gene lookup returns CDR1 MNHEY and CDR2 SMNVEV (reference sequence). The CDR3 runs to 15 residues. The CDR3 region has the DNA TGTGCCAGCAGTTTCAGGGCATCTGTCACCGGGGAGCTGTTTTTT. Amino acids: CASSFRASVTGELFF.

The V gene is TRBV4-1, the J gene TRBJ2-3, with 10 bases aligning to TRBD2. Trimming at V came to 0 bases and at J to 5 bases, leaving 8 bases not matched to a gene. Per the germline V gene, CDR1 is MGHRA and CDR2 is YSYEKL. The CDR3 sequence is 17 residues long. The CDR3 loop is CASSQDESGRARDTQYF. The CDR3 DNA follows: TGCGCCAGCAGCCAAGATGAGAGCGGGAGGGCCAGAGATACGCAGTATTTT.

The rearrangement links TRBV5-1 to TRBJ1-1, with TRBD1 matching 9 bases. CDR1 SGHRS and CDR2 YFSETQ come from the germline V gene. The V gene end was trimmed by 3 bases and the J gene end by 0 bases; junction bases not matched to a gene: 12. The CDR3 runs 18 residues. The CDR3 coding sequence is TGCGCCAGCAGCTCTAAGACAGGGGGACTCCCTATGAACACTGAAGCTTTCTTT. Translating it yields CASSSKTGGLPMNTEAFF.

The chain has TRBV9 and TRBJ2-3; D gene ambiguous. The V gene lost 0 bases and the J gene lost 7 bases, with 12 bases spanning the gap. The CDR3 is 14 amino acids. Germline V CDR1 and CDR2: SGDLS, YYNGEE. The CDR3: CASSVGPGGNTQYF. The CDR3 DNA is TGTGCCAGCAGCGTAGGACCCGGCGGAAATACGCAGTATTTT.

V gene TRBV19 combines with J gene TRBJ2-1, with D unclear. The CDR3 is 15 amino acids. The germline V gene has CDR1 LNHDA and CDR2 SQIVND (reference sequence). V gave up 2 bases and J gave up 7 bases, with 15 bases separating them. The CDR3 sequence: CASSISIFLRNEQFF. The CDR3 coding sequence is TGTGCCAGTAGTATATCAATTTTTCTGCGGAATGAGCAGTTCTTC. Complete variable domain (other parts from reference TRBV19 and TRBJ2-1): DGGITQSPKYLFRKEGQNVTLSCEQNLNHDAMYWYRQDPGQGLRLIYYSQIVNDFQKGDIAEGYSVSREKKESFPLTVTSAQKNPTAFYLCASSISIFLRNEQFFGPGTRLTVL.

The V gene is TRBV25-1, the J gene TRBJ2-7; the match to TRBD1 covers 7 bases. This CDR3 is built from 16 residues. Germline CDR1 MGHDK, CDR2 SYGVNS. V trimming: 6 bases; J trimming: 0 bases; junction bases outside the gene matches: 11. CDR3 coding DNA: TGTGCCAGCAGCGGACCCTGGGGACAGTCCTCCTACGAGCAGTACTTC. Translating gives CASSGPWGQSSYEQYF.

The CDR3 bases are TGTGCCAGCAGTTTATCCCGGACTAGCAACAATGAGCAGTTCTTC. As protein: CASSLSRTSNNEQFF. The rearrangement joins TRBV27 to TRBJ2-1; 8 nucleotides match TRBD2. Germline CDR1 MNHEY, CDR2 SMNVEV (reference sequence). With V trimmed by 0 bases and J by 5 bases, 3 bases remained unmatched. The CDR3 loop spans 15 amino acids.

The chain has TRBV15 and TRBJ1-5, with 7 nucleotides matching TRBD1. CDR1 is LNHNV, CDR2 YYDKDF, per germline (reference sequence). With V trimmed by 5 bases and J by 1 base, 5 bases remained unmatched. The CDR3 runs 15 residues. The CDR3 nucleotides are TGTGCCACCAGCGTTGACAGGGCGAGCAATCAGCCCCAGCATTTT. Translation gives CATSVDRASNQPQHF. Together with reference TRBV15 and TRBJ1-5, the CDR3 gives the full variable domain: DAMVIQNPRYQVTQFGKPVTLSCSQTLNHNVMYWYQQKSSQAPKLLFHYYDKDFNNEADTPDNFQSRRPNTSFCFLDIRSPGLGDTAMYLCATSVDRASNQPQHFGDGTRLSIL.

The chain joins TRBV5-6 to TRBJ1-1; 10 bases align to TRBD1. The CDR3 is 13 residues long. Germline CDR1 and CDR2: SGHDT and YYEEEE. V shed 4 bases and J 9 bases; nucleotides not matched to a gene: 6. The CDR3 DNA reads TGTGCCAGCAGCCCGGACAGGGGGTTTCAAGCTTTCTTT. This sequence encodes CASSPDRGFQAFF.

The V and J genes are TRBV29-1 and TRBJ1-2; 7 bases map to TRBD1. Germline CDR1 reads SQVTM; CDR2 reads ANQGSEA. The length of the CDR3 is 16 residues. Trimming at V came to 3 bases and at J to 8 bases, leaving 18 bases not matched to a gene. In DNA form, the CDR3 reads TGCAGCGTTGACCCGCAGGACAGGCCCAGAGCGGACGGCTACACCTTC. Amino acids: CSVDPQDRPRADGYTF.

The chain combines TRBV7-9 with TRBJ2-3; D unclear. Germline loops: CDR1 SEHNR, CDR2 FQNEAQ (reference sequence). V lost 5 bases, J lost 2 bases, and 17 bases lay in between. The CDR3 loop spans 16 amino acids. The CDR3 region has the DNA TGTGCCAGCAGCCGCGACACCCCCGAACCCACAGATACGCAGTATTTT. Translated: CASSRDTPEPTDTQYF.

The CDR3 loop is CASSPPNEGSRGEQFF. In nucleotides, the CDR3 is TGTGCCAGCTCACCACCGAACGAGGGCAGCCGTGGGGAGCAGTTCTTC. The chain employs TRBV18 and TRBJ2-1; a weak D match, TRBD2 (5 bases). The CDR3 totals 16 residues. The V gene's germline CDR1 is KGHSH and CDR2 LQKENI. V lost 0 bases to trimming and J lost 10 bases, with 19 bases between them.

V usage is TRBV7-9 and J usage is TRBJ2-7; D possibly corresponds to TRBD1 (5 bases). The ends were cut back, 4 bases at V and 7 bases at J, with 11 bases in the middle. The length of the CDR3 is 12 residues. Germline CDR1 and CDR2: SEHNR and FQNEAQ (reference sequence). The chain's CDR3 is CASSSLGLEQYF. The DNA for the CDR3 is TGTGCCAGCAGCTCCTTGGGGCTGGAGCAGTACTTC.

V gene TRBV5-1 combines with J gene TRBJ1-1; D might be TRBD1 (5 bases). The CDR3 runs 15 residues. Germline V lookup: CDR1 SGHRS, CDR2 YFSETQ. V lost 0 bases and J 2 bases, leaving 11 bases between the germline ends. The CDR3 protein is CASSLAAGINTEAFF. DNA of the CDR3: TGCGCCAGCAGCTTGGCTGCAGGGATTAACACTGAAGCTTTCTTT.

This clone appeared a single time. The rearrangement uses TRBV13 and TRBJ2-1; weak D call: TRBD1 (6 bases). Germline-derived CDR1 and CDR2 are PRHDT and FYEKMQ (reference sequence). The CDR3 runs to 12 residues. V was trimmed by 2 bases and J by 9 bases, leaving 8 bases between them. CDR3: CASSLNRVEQFF. CDR3 sequence (DNA): TGTGCCAGCAGCTTAAACAGGGTTGAGCAGTTCTTC. Full variable domain (remainder filled in from reference TRBV13 and TRBJ2-1): AAGVIQSPRHLIKEKRETATLKCYPIPRHDTVYWYQQGPGQDPQFLISFYEKMQSDKGSIPDRFSAQQFSDYHSELNMSSLELGDSALYFCASSLNRVEQFFGPGTRLTVL.

V gene TRBV28 combines with J gene TRBJ1-1, with TRBD1 identical over 7 bases. CDR3 length: 15 amino acids. The germline gives CDR1 MDHEN, CDR2 SYDVKM. Germline trimming cut 6 bases from V and 1 base from J; bases unmatched to any gene: 8. Written as DNA, the CDR3 is TGTGCCAGCAGGTCCCAGGGGGATTGGAACACTGAAGCTTTCTTT. Protein product: CASRSQGDWNTEAFF.

The rearrangement links TRBV18 to TRBJ1-2, with TRBD1 identical over 9 bases. The CDR3 has 18 residues. V dropped 5 bases and J dropped 4; count of bases not matched to a gene: 17. CDR1 KGHSH and CDR2 LQKENI come from the germline V gene. CDR3 nucleotide sequence: TGTGCCAGCTCATTTTCTCCACCGGGACAGGGTCCGGGCTATGGCTACACCTTC. Its translation is CASSFSPPGQGPGYGYTF.

The rearrangement joins TRBV9 to TRBJ2-1, with no clear D. The CDR3 consists of 12 residues. Germline CDR1 SGDLS, CDR2 YYNGEE. V was clipped by 4 bases and J by 1 base, with 3 bases between them. The CDR3 DNA follows: TGTGCCAGCAGCCGGTCCTACAATGAGCAGTTCTTC. Its translation: CASSRSYNEQFF.

The V gene is TRBV7-6, the J gene TRBJ1-1; 7 bases line up with TRBD1. The CDR3 is 15 amino acids. Germline V gene data show CDR1 as SGHVS and CDR2 as FNYEAQ. Trimming at V came to 4 bases and at J to 0 bases, leaving 5 bases not matched to a gene. CDR3 nucleotide sequence: TGTGCCAGCAGCTCTCCCAGGGGGGTGAACACTGAAGCTTTCTTT. It yields the protein CASSSPRGVNTEAFF.

The V and J genes are TRBV30 and TRBJ2-7; 7 positions agree with TRBD2. The CDR3 consists of 13 residues. The trim removed 3 bases at V and 6 bases at J, leaving 8 bases unmatched. The V gene's germline CDR1 is GTSNPN and CDR2 SVGIG (reference sequence). CDR3 loop: CAWSGGRTFEQYF. CDR3 sequence (DNA): TGTGCCTGGAGCGGCGGGAGAACGTTCGAGCAGTACTTC.

The CDR3 loop is CSVRGDAYEQYF. CDR3 nucleotides: TGCAGCGTTCGGGGGGATGCCTACGAGCAGTACTTC. The chain has TRBV29-1 and TRBJ2-7; 7 bases match TRBD2. The CDR3 totals 12 residues. CDR1 is SQVTM and CDR2 is ANQGSEA in the germline V gene. V dropped 5 bases and J dropped 2; count of bases not matched to a gene: 3.

The chain links TRBV19 to TRBJ1-1; the D is unclear. The germline gives CDR1 LNHDA, CDR2 SQIVND (reference sequence). The CDR3 contains 13 residues. Trimming stripped 4 bases from V and 0 bases from J, with 6 bases between. The chain's CDR3 is CASSTSLNTEAFF. The CDR3 bases are TGTGCCAGTAGTACCAGTTTGAACACTGAAGCTTTCTTT. Complete variable domain (other parts from reference TRBV19 and TRBJ1-1): DGGITQSPKYLFRKEGQNVTLSCEQNLNHDAMYWYRQDPGQGLRLIYYSQIVNDFQKGDIAEGYSVSREKKESFPLTVTSAQKNPTAFYLCASSTSLNTEAFFGQGTRLTVV.

The genes are TRBV5-4 and TRBJ2-7; 8 bases align to TRBD2. Germline V gene sequence: CDR1 SGHNT, CDR2 YYREEE (reference sequence). The CDR3 runs 14 residues. V lost 0 bases to trimming and J lost 4 bases; unmatched junction nucleotides: 3. CDR3 DNA sequence: TGTGCCAGCAGCTTGGCCAGCGGGGGATACGAGCAGTACTTC. Protein product: CASSLASGGYEQYF.

The V and J genes are TRBV4-3 and TRBJ2-7; D possibly corresponds to TRBD1 (6 bases). This CDR3 region has 17 residues. V was clipped by 3 bases and J by 2 bases, with 20 bases between them. The germline gives CDR1 LGHNA, CDR2 YSLEER. The CDR3 DNA reads TGCGCCAGCAGCCACCACTCTTCAGGGGAAGTTGCCTACGAGCAGTACTTC. Translation: CASSHHSSGEVAYEQYF.

The sample holds one count of this clone. CDR3 protein: CASSPFSGTGWNEQFF. CDR3 DNA: TGTGCCAGCAGTCCTTTTTCCGGGACAGGGTGGAATGAGCAGTTCTTC. This chain connects TRBV28 to TRBJ2-1, with 9 bases that match TRBD1. V dropped 5 bases and J dropped 7; count of bases not matched to a gene: 12. There are 16 residues in the CDR3. Germline V gene lookup returns CDR1 MDHEN and CDR2 SYDVKM.

The rearrangement uses TRBV5-1 and TRBJ1-1; D may be TRBD1 (5 bases). V shed 5 bases and J shed 4 bases, with 21 bases lying between them. In germline, CDR1 is SGHRS, CDR2 YFSETQ. The CDR3 contains 16 residues. This CDR3 reads CASSPTSGMKGTEAFF. CDR3 nucleotide sequence: TGCGCCAGCAGTCCGACCTCAGGGATGAAAGGCACTGAAGCTTTCTTT.

The rearrangement joins TRBV6-1 to TRBJ2-7; possibly TRBD1 for D (5 bases). From germline, CDR1 is MNHNS and CDR2 SASEGT. Between the trimmed V and J ends, which lost 3 bases and 3 bases, there was a span of 12 bases. The CDR3 spans 14 residues. In DNA, the CDR3 is TGTGCCAGCAGTGACATTGGACATATCTACGAGCAGTACTTC. It yields the protein CASSDIGHIYEQYF.

J is TRBJ1-1 and V is TRBV7-9; D unresolved. Trimming pared 5 bases from V and 0 bases from J, leaving 7 bases between. Germline CDR1 reads SEHNR; CDR2 reads FQNEAQ (reference sequence). This CDR3 has 13 amino acids. As DNA, the CDR3 is TGTGCCAGCAGCCCGTCGGTGAACACTGAAGCTTTCTTT. It codes for CASSPSVNTEAFF.